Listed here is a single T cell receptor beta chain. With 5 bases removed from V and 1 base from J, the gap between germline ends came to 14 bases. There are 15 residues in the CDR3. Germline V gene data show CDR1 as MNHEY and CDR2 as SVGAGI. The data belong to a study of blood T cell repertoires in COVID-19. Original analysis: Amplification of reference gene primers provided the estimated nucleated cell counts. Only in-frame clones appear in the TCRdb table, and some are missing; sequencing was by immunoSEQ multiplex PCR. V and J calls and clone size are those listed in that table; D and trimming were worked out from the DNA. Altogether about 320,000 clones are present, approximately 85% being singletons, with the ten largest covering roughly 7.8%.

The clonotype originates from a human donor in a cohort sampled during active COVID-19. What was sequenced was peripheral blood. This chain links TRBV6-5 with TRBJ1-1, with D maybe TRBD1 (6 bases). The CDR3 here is CASSNQGTPNTEAFF. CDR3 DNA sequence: TGTGCCAGCAGTAATCAGGGGACCCCGAACACTGAAGCTTTCTTT.